This T cell receptor (beta chain) was observed in a study of technical replicates of blood from four donors. Profiling relied on immunoSEQ multiplex PCR, and the TCRdb table lists in-frame clones only, not all of them. The repertoire holds around 50,000 clones, with more than 95% as singletons. V lost 3 bases and J lost 7, with 13 bases in between. This CDR3 spans 14 amino acids. Germline loops: CDR1 SEHNR, CDR2 FQNEAQ (reference sequence). This chain uses TRBV7-9 with TRBJ1-5; no reliable D call. Material: T cells isolated from PBMCs. This TCR derives from a human donor in good health. CDR3 in amino acids: CASSFVGEGQPQHF. The CDR3 coding sequence is TGTGCCAGCAGCTTCGTCGGTGAGGGACAGCCCCAGCATTTT. Filled out from reference TRBV7-9 and TRBJ1-5, the complete variable domain reads DTGVSQNPRHKITKRGQNVTFRCDPISEHNRLYWYRQTLGQGPEFLTYFQNEAQLEKSRLLSDRFSAERPKGSFSTLEIQRTEQGDSAMYLCASSFVGEGQPQHFGDGTRLSIL.